This T cell receptor (beta chain) was found in a study of shared clonotypes between healthy human individuals. The table came from immunoSEQ multiplex PCR; TCRdb's copy has only in-frame clones and leaves some out. Among 950,000 to 1,100,000 clones, approximately 70% were seen once, and the ten largest hold around 1.4%. The receptor's source is a young man in good health. The sequenced sample was memory CD4+ T cells sorted from blood. Sample subset: CD45RA-negative fraction.

The CDR3 sequence: CAISTTGVSYNSPLHF. Written as DNA, the CDR3 is TGTGCCATCAGCACCACAGGGGTCTCCTATAATTCACCCCTCCACTTT. The rearrangement links TRBV10-3 to TRBJ1-6, with 7 bases aligning to TRBD1. The CDR3 loop spans 16 amino acids. The ends lost 6 bases at V and 0 bases at J; junction bases unmatched: 5. Germline V lookup: CDR1 ENHRY, CDR2 SYGVKD.